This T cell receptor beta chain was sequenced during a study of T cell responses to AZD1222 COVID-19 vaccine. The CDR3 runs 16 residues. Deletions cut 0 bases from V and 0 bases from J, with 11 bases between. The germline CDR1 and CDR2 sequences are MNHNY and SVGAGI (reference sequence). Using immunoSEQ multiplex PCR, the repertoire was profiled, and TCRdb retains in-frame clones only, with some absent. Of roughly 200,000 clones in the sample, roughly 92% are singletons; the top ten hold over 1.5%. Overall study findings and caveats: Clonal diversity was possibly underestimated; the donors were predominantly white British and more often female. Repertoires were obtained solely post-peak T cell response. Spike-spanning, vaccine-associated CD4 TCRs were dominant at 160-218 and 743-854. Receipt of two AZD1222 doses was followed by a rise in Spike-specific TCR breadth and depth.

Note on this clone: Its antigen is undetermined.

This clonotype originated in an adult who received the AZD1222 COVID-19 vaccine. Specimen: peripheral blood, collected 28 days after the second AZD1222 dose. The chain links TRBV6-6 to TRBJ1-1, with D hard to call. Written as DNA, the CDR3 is TGTGCCAGCAGTTACTCCACCCGGAGGGTGAACACTGAAGCTTTCTTT. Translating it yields CASSYSTRRVNTEAFF.